What follows are 31 T cell receptor beta chains derived from one specimen sequenced in a study of cytomegalovirus exposure and HLA in healthy donors. The PCR contained 60 Vbeta and 13 Jbeta primers. Sequencing used immunoSEQ multiplex PCR; TCRdb keeps in-frame clones, though not all of them. The sample lists 150,000 to 200,000 clones; roughly four fifths were seen once. Sequencing was done on a sample of PBMCs. The receptors derive from a middle-aged man in good health and CMV-seronegative.

V usage is TRBV7-2 and J usage is TRBJ1-5; D is possibly TRBD1 (6 bases). This CDR3 spans 14 amino acids. V dropped 3 bases and J dropped 7 bases, with 13 bases sitting between them. The V gene's germline CDR1 is SGHTA and CDR2 FQGNSA. The CDR3 bases are TGTGCCAGCAGCTTGGCTACAGGGACCCAGCCCCAGCATTTT. Its protein is CASSLATGTQPQHF.

CDR3 in amino acids: CASTPDRGNGNTIYF. CDR3 nucleotides: TGTGCCAGCACCCCCGACAGGGGGAACGGAAACACCATATATTTT. The chain recombines TRBV25-1 with TRBJ1-3; 9 bases are shared with TRBD1. V dropped 7 bases and J dropped 4; count of bases not matched to a gene: 8. Looked up from germline, CDR1 is MGHDK and CDR2 is SYGVNS. This CDR3 comprises 15 residues.

The V and J genes are TRBV6-4 and TRBJ2-3, with a tentative D call TRBD1 (5 bases). Trimming left V 5 bases short and J 4 bases short, with 13 bases between. The CDR3 runs 14 residues. The germline V gene encodes CDR1 MRHNA and CDR2 SNTAGT. The CDR3 protein is CASSPQGSADTQYF. The CDR3 DNA follows: TGTGCCAGCAGTCCGCAGGGTTCCGCAGATACGCAGTATTTT.

V usage is TRBV29-1 and J usage is TRBJ2-1; TRBD1 is a possible D gene (5 bases). This CDR3 comprises 11 residues. The V gene lost 7 bases and the J gene lost 6 bases, with 10 bases spanning the gap. Germline CDR1 is SQVTM and CDR2 is ANQGSEA. The CDR3 reads CSGGHFNEQFF. Written as DNA, the CDR3 is TGCAGCGGAGGACATTTCAATGAGCAGTTCTTC.

The chain couples TRBV5-1 to TRBJ2-3; D not resolved. This CDR3 is 15 amino acids long. The V end was cut by 3 bases, the J end by 6 bases, with 17 bases between. CDR1 and CDR2 (germline): SGHRS, YFSETQ. The CDR3 coding sequence is TGCGCCAGCAGCTACGTCGAGGCCCCGTGGGATACGCAGTATTTT. Protein: CASSYVEAPWDTQYF. Full variable domain (remainder filled in from reference TRBV5-1 and TRBJ2-3): KAGVTQTPRYLIKTRGQQVTLSCSPISGHRSVSWYQQTPGQGLQFLFEYFSETQRNKGNFPGRFSGRQFSNSRSEMNVSTLELGDSALYLCASSYVEAPWDTQYFGPGTRLTVL.

This chain uses TRBV7-9 with TRBJ1-2; maybe TRBD1 (6 bases). V was clipped by 3 bases and J by 2 bases, with 7 bases between them. CDR1 is SEHNR, CDR2 FQNEAQ, per germline (reference sequence). This CDR3 spans 13 amino acids. The CDR3 protein is CASSFDRNYGYTF. Written as DNA, the CDR3 is TGTGCCAGCAGCTTTGACAGGAACTATGGCTACACCTTC.

The chain joins TRBV6-5 to TRBJ1-5; 8 positions match TRBD1. The length of the CDR3 is 14 residues. Per the germline V gene, CDR1 is MNHEY and CDR2 is SVGAGI. The junction had 5 bases not matched to a gene; V was cut back by 6 bases and J by 4 bases. The CDR3 protein is CASSPGQANQPQHF. The CDR3 DNA follows: TGTGCCAGCAGCCCGGGACAGGCTAATCAGCCCCAGCATTTT.

The chain recombines TRBV2 with TRBJ2-1, with a weak D call TRBD2 (6 bases). CDR3 length: 15 residues. From germline, CDR1 is SNHLY and CDR2 FYNNEI. The germline V and J ends were trimmed by 7 bases and 5 bases, with 18 bases remaining between them. DNA of the CDR3: TGTGCCAGCACCCCCCGGGACTTAAACGACAATGAGCAGTTCTTC. This codes for CASTPRDLNDNEQFF.

This clone was seen once. The rearrangement links TRBV5-1 to TRBJ2-3; 10 nucleotides match TRBD1. V shed 3 bases and J 4 bases; nucleotides not matched to a gene: 2. The CDR3 has 14 amino acids. Per germline, CDR1 SGHRS and CDR2 YFSETQ. The CDR3 region has the DNA TGCGCCAGCAGCTGGGACAGGGGCGCAGATACGCAGTATTTT. Encoded protein: CASSWDRGADTQYF.

With respect to this clone: As the CDR3 is not closed by the conserved phenylalanine or tryptophan, this likely results from a read error. The chain is built from TRBV14 and TRBJ1-1, with 11 positions matching TRBD1. Germline loops: CDR1 SGHDN, CDR2 FVKESK. This CDR3 comprises 20 residues. Unmatched junction bases numbered 17, after V lost 2 bases and J lost 3 bases. The CDR3 loop is CASSQRLRGQGGRMDTEAFY. The CDR3 DNA follows: TGTGCCAGCAGCCAACGCCTTAGGGGACAGGGGGGAAGGATGGACACTGAAGCTTTCTAT.

The V and J genes are TRBV14 and TRBJ2-6; D is unresolved. The CDR3 totals 14 residues. Per the germline V gene, CDR1 is SGHDN and CDR2 is FVKESK. Trimming shortened V by 4 bases and J by 0 bases, and 4 bases separated the two germline ends. The CDR3 reads CASSLFSGANVLTF. The CDR3 nucleotides are TGTGCCAGCAGCCTATTCTCTGGGGCCAACGTCCTGACTTTC.

This clone occurred a few times. The chain carries TRBV19 and TRBJ1-2; TRBD1 aligns across 7 bases. V dropped 0 bases and J dropped 4; count of bases not matched to a gene: 2. This CDR3 region has 14 residues. From germline, CDR1 is LNHDA and CDR2 SQIVND (reference sequence). CDR3 residues: CASSIEGQRYGYTF. CDR3 DNA: TGTGCCAGTAGTATAGAGGGACAGCGCTATGGCTACACCTTC.

The CDR3 is CASSAGLAPNTGELFF. CDR3 in DNA: TGTGCCAGCAGCGCCGGACTAGCGCCAAACACCGGGGAGCTGTTTTTT. The chain is built from TRBV9 and TRBJ2-2; 9 bases are a match to TRBD2. Germline values: CDR1 SGDLS, CDR2 YYNGEE. J lost 2 bases, V lost 3 bases, and 5 bases had no gene match. The CDR3 consists of 16 residues.

This clone showed up just once. The chain is built from TRBV19 and TRBJ2-5; 7 bases map to TRBD2. Germline V gene data show CDR1 as LNHDA and CDR2 as SQIVND (reference sequence). The CDR3 is made up of 14 amino acids. The ends lost 4 bases at V and 4 bases at J; junction bases unmatched: 6. The CDR3 loop reads CASSSGRGVETQYF. The CDR3 nucleotides are TGTGCCAGTAGTAGCGGGAGAGGGGTAGAGACCCAGTACTTC.

This clone was counted a few times. J is TRBJ1-2 and V is TRBV9; possibly TRBD1 for D (6 bases). This CDR3 is 13 amino acids long. Germline-derived CDR1 and CDR2 are SGDLS and YYNGEE. The V and J ends lost 2 bases and 8 bases respectively, with 13 bases between them. Here the CDR3 DNA reads TGTGCCAGCAGCGTTCAGGGGCGCGGGGGCTACACCTTC. Translated: CASSVQGRGGYTF.

V is TRBV29-1 and J is TRBJ2-1; D uncertain. Germline lookup yields CDR1 SQVTM and CDR2 ANQGSEA. The CDR3 covers 14 residues. V lost 4 bases to trimming and J lost 3 bases, with 13 bases between them. For the CDR3, the DNA is TGCAGCGTTGGTACACCTCAGATCTACAATGAGCAGTTCTTC. Residues: CSVGTPQIYNEQFF.

V gene TRBV21-1 combines with J gene TRBJ2-1; the table's D call, TRBD2, has no DNA check behind it. TRBV21-1 is deemed a pseudogene. The CDR3 has 16 amino acids. CDR3 nucleotide sequence: TGTGCCACCGGACTAGCGGGAAATCGAATTTACAATGAGCAGTTCTTC. Translated: CATGLAGNRIYNEQFF.

The chain joins TRBV29-1 to TRBJ2-3; D is uncertain. This CDR3 contains 12 residues. Germline CDR1 SQVTM, CDR2 ANQGSEA. V lost 3 bases, J lost 6 bases, and 10 bases lay in between. CDR3 nucleotide sequence: TGCAGCGTTGATCCCCAGTTTGATACGCAGTATTTT. This codes for CSVDPQFDTQYF.

The chain employs TRBV29-1 and TRBJ1-1; 8 nucleotides match TRBD1. The CDR3 totals 15 residues. CDR1 and CDR2 from the germline V gene are SQVTM and ANQGSEA. The V and J ends lost 7 bases and 0 bases, in that order; junction bases with no gene match: 10. CDR3 residues: CSAEGQGAMNTEAFF. The CDR3 nucleotides read TGCAGCGCCGAGGGGCAGGGGGCTATGAACACTGAAGCTTTCTTT.

V and J are TRBV28 and TRBJ2-3; no firm D call. Trimming removed 2 bases from V and 5 bases from J, with 8 bases in between. Germline-derived CDR1 and CDR2 are MDHEN and SYDVKM. CDR3 length equals 13 residues. This CDR3 reads CASSLEAIDTQYF. CDR3 in DNA: TGTGCCAGCAGTTTAGAGGCGATAGATACGCAGTATTTT.

The sample holds one count of this clone. The V and J genes are TRBV27 and TRBJ2-7; 8 bases fit TRBD1. Germline loops: CDR1 MNHEY, CDR2 SMNVEV (reference sequence). The CDR3 loop spans 14 amino acids. The junction had 8 bases not matched to a gene; V was cut back by 3 bases and J by 7 bases. The CDR3 region is CASSFYRGIGEQYF. The CDR3 DNA is TGTGCCAGCAGTTTTTACAGGGGGATTGGGGAGCAGTACTTC.

The V call is TRBV7-3, the J call TRBJ2-2; a weak D match, TRBD1 (6 bases). The CDR3 is made up of 14 amino acids. Germline loops: CDR1 SGHTA, CDR2 FQGTGA. With 3 bases removed from V and 6 bases from J, the gap between germline ends came to 11 bases. CDR3 sequence: CASSLSRGAGELFF. CDR3 nucleotide sequence: TGTGCCAGCAGCTTGAGCAGGGGAGCCGGGGAGCTGTTTTTT.

The chain carries TRBV6-1 and TRBJ2-7; TRBD2 might be the D (7 bases). This CDR3 region has 15 residues. Germline V gene lookup returns CDR1 MNHNS and CDR2 SASEGT. With 10 bases removed from V and 3 bases from J, the gap between germline ends came to 22 bases. The CDR3 DNA sequence: TGTGCCACTTGTCGGGGGGCCACGGGGGGCTACGAGCAGTACTTC. It encodes CATCRGATGGYEQYF.

The table lists this clone with a few counts. The chain joins TRBV29-1 to TRBJ1-6; TRBD1 matches 7 bases. Germline trimming cut 4 bases from V and 6 bases from J; bases unmatched to any gene: 3. CDR1 is SQVTM, CDR2 ANQGSEA, per germline. The CDR3 runs to 13 residues. CDR3 coding DNA: TGCAGCGTTGCTAAGGGGGCTAATTCACCCCTCCACTTT. Translating gives CSVAKGANSPLHF.

The chain has TRBV11-3 and TRBJ1-1; unclear D gene. Trimming left V 4 bases short and J 4 bases short, with 16 bases between. The CDR3 sequence is 15 residues long. Germline V gene sequence: CDR1 SGHNT, CDR2 YENEEA. CDR3 coding DNA: TGTGCCAGCAGCTCCCGGTCGGACGGGAGCACTGAAGCTTTCTTT. Translation: CASSSRSDGSTEAFF.

This clone has a single count. The chain recombines TRBV14 with TRBJ2-6; D is unclear. Trimming removed 0 bases at V and 4 bases at J, with 10 bases between. The length of the CDR3 is 16 residues. Germline-derived CDR1 and CDR2 are SGHDN and FVKESK. The CDR3 DNA is TGTGCCAGCAGCCAAGATGGGCTAAGGGGGGCCAACGTCCTGACTTTC. Amino acids: CASSQDGLRGANVLTF.

The chain uses TRBV7-3 and TRBJ2-1, with TRBD2 identical over 7 bases. The CDR3 totals 14 residues. Germline V gene data show CDR1 as SGHTA and CDR2 as FQGTGA. The V segment lost 6 bases and the J segment 5 bases; nucleotides outside the gene matches: 7. Written as DNA, the CDR3 is TGTGCCAGCAGGCAGGGAGGGCCACACAATGAGCAGTTCTTC. Protein product: CASRQGGPHNEQFF.

The gene calls are TRBV4-1 and TRBJ2-3; TRBD2 matches 12 bases. The trim removed 4 bases at V and 3 bases at J, leaving 5 bases unmatched. Germline V gives CDR1 MGHRA, CDR2 YSYEKL. This CDR3 region has 16 residues. The CDR3 region has the DNA TGCGCCAGCAGCCTAGGACTAGCGGGGAAGACAGATACGCAGTATTTT. Its translation: CASSLGLAGKTDTQYF.

Details on this clone: Mismatch with germline at one junction end may stem from a read error. The V gene is TRBV5-1, the J gene TRBJ2-6; 8 bases are shared with TRBD1. CDR1 and CDR2 (germline): SGHRS, YFSETQ. CDR3 length equals 18 residues. In DNA form, the CDR3 reads TGCGCCAGCAGACAGGGGGGCATCGGGGGCTCTGGGGCCAACGGCCTGACTTTC. Amino acids: CASRQGGIGGSGANGLTF.

This sequence joins TRBV30 and TRBJ1-2; D remains ambiguous. CDR3 length: 17 residues. Germline lookup yields CDR1 GTSNPN and CDR2 SVGIG (reference sequence). Trimming took off 0 bases at V and 7 bases at J, with 24 bases between the two ends. CDR3 loop: CAWSVIGRVEINRGYTF. DNA for the CDR3: TGTGCCTGGAGTGTAATTGGGCGGGTAGAAATCAATCGTGGCTACACCTTC. Full variable domain (rest looked up from reference TRBV30 and TRBJ1-2): SQTIHQWPATLVQPVGSPLSLECTVEGTSNPNLYWYRQAAGRGLQLLFYSVGIGQISSEVPQNLSASRPQDRQFILSSKKLLLSDSGFYLCAWSVIGRVEINRGYTFGSGTRLTVV.

In this sample, this clone turned up a few times. The chain has TRBV11-2 and TRBJ2-7, with D perhaps TRBD1 (5 bases). This CDR3 region has 14 residues. V lost 2 bases and J lost 3, with 11 bases in between. Germline lookup yields CDR1 SGHAT and CDR2 FQNNGV. The chain's CDR3 is CASSLRGWGYEQYV. The CDR3 DNA is TGTGCCAGCAGCTTAAGGGGATGGGGCTACGAGCAGTACGTC.